This T cell receptor beta chain was sequenced in a study of blood T cell repertoires in COVID-19. The CDR3 is 15 residues long. The ends were cut back, 1 base at V and 10 bases at J, with 14 bases in the middle. Looked up from germline, CDR1 is SGHVS and CDR2 is FQNEAQ. Original analysis: Cell counts per sample came from amplifying reference gene primers. Method: immunoSEQ multiplex PCR; TCRdb's copy keeps in-frame clones and lacks some. The DNA gave D and trimming, while V, J and clone size come from that table. Of 50,000 to 80,000 clones listed, roughly 86% are singletons. This receptor was taken from a man aged 55 to 70 with acute or convalescent COVID-19. Sequencing was done on a sample of peripheral blood. V is TRBV7-8 and J is TRBJ1-6; no definite D call. The CDR3, as DNA: TGTGCCAGCAGCTTAGAGACCCGGAGTGGATCACCCCTCCACTTT. This sequence encodes CASSLETRSGSPLHF.